Sequencing of this T cell receptor (beta chain) was carried out in a study of blood T cell repertoires in COVID-19. Authors' data handling: Reference gene primers were amplified, and this amplification served to estimate nucleated cell counts. TCRdb's copy holds only in-frame clones and misses some; the assay was immunoSEQ multiplex PCR. V and J calls and clone size are as listed in that table; D and trimming were resolved from the DNA. Among some 93,000 clones listed, approximately 86% were seen once. Sequenced: peripheral blood. This TCR came from a man in his 60s with acute or convalescent COVID-19.

The CDR3 is CASSVTSGSPGELFF. CDR3 sequence (DNA): TGTGCCAGCAGCGTTACTAGCGGGAGTCCCGGGGAGCTGTTTTTT. The J gene is TRBJ2-2, the V gene TRBV9; 11 bases agree with TRBD2. Losses at the gene ends were 2 bases for V and 6 bases for J; bases not matched to a gene: 3. The CDR3 consists of 15 residues. Germline V lookup: CDR1 SGDLS, CDR2 YYNGEE.